The T cell receptor beta chain described here comes from a study of shared clonotypes between healthy human individuals. Every donor was a Caucasian adult from Nashville, Tennessee. The V gene lost 10 bases and the J gene lost 0 bases, with 21 bases spanning the gap. The CDR3 runs to 16 residues. Germline V gives CDR1 ENHRY, CDR2 SYGVKD. Repertoires were generated with immunoSEQ multiplex PCR, while TCRdb's copy carries only in-frame clones and drops some. This sample yields approximately 1.5 million clones, of which 98% are seen a single time; 0.45% belongs to the top ten. Sample: naive CD4+ T cells sorted from blood. This sample's subset: CD45RA+ positively selected. This rearrangement joins TRBV10-3 to TRBJ1-1; D perhaps matches TRBD1 (6 bases). This TCR was sampled from a man aged 30-40 years in good health. CDR3 bases: TGTGCCACCCGACCGTCAGGGGTCCCAATGAACACTGAAGCTTTCTTT. Its translation: CATRPSGVPMNTEAFF.